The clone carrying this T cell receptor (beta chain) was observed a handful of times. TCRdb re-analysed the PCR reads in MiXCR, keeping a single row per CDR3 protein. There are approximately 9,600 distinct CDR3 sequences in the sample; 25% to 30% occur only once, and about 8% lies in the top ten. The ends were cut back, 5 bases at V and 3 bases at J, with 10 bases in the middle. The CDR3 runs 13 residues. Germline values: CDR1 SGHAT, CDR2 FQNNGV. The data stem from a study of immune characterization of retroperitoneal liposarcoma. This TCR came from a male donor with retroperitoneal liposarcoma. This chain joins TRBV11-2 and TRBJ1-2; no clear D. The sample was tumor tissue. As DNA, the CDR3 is TGTGCCAGCAGCCCTGGGAGTTACTATGGCTACACCTTC. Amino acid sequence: CASSPGSYYGYTF.